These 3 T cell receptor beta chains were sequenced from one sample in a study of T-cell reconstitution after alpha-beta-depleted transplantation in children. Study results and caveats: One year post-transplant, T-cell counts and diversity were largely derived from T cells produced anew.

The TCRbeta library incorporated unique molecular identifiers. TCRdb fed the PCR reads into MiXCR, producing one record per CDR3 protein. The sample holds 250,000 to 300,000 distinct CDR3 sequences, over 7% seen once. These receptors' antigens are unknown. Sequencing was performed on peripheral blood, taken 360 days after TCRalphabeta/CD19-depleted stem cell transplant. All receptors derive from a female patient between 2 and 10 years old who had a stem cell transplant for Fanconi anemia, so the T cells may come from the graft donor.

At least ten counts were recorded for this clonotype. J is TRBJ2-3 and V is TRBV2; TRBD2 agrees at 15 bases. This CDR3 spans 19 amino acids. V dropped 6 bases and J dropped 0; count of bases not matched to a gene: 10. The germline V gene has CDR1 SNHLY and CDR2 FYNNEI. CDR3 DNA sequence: TGTGCCAGCAGCGGGACTAGCGGGAGGTCTTATGCTAGCACAGATACGCAGTATTTT. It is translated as CASSGTSGRSYASTDTQYF.

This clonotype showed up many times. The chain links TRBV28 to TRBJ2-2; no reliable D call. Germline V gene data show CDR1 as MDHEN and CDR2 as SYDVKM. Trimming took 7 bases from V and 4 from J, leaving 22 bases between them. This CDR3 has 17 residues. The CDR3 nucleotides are TGTGCCAGCACAGACCGTGTTGGAGTAGTCGGCACCGGGGAGCTGTTTTTT. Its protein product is CASTDRVGVVGTGELFF.

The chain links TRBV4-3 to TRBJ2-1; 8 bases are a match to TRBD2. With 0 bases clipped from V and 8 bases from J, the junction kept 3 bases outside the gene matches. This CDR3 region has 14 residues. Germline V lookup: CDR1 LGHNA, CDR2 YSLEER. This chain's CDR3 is CASSQDPGGDEQFF. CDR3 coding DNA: TGCGCCAGCAGCCAAGATCCGGGGGGGGATGAGCAGTTCTTC.